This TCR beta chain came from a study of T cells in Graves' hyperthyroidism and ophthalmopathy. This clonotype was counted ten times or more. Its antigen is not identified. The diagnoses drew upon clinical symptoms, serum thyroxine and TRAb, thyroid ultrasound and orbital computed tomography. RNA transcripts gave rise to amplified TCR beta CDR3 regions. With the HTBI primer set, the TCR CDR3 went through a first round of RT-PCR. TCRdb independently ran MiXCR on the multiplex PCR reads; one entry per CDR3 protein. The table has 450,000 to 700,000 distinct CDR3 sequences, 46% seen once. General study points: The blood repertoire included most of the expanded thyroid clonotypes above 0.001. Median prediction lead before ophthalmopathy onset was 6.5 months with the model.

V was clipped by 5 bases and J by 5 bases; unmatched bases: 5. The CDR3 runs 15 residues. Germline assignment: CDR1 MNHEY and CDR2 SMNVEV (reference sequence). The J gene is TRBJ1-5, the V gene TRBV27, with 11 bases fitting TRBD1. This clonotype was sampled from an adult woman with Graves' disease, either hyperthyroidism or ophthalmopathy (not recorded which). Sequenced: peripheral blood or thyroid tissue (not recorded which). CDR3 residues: CASSPTDRGHQPQHF. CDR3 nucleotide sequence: TGTGCCAGCAGTCCCACGGACAGGGGGCATCAGCCCCAGCATTTT.